This T cell receptor (beta chain) was profiled in a study of shared clonotypes between healthy human individuals. Once extracted for a subset, genomic DNA was divided evenly among several immunoSEQ plates. Here immunoSEQ multiplex PCR was the method, and the copy in TCRdb shows in-frame clones only, minus some. The table has over 850,000 clones, 75% to 80% seen once. Germline V gene data show CDR1 as SGHVS and CDR2 as FQNEAQ. CDR3 size: 11 residues. The V end was cut by 5 bases, the J end by 6 bases, with 6 bases between. Points on this clone: Its antigen is currently unknown.

The study's findings and limits: Although depth was large, rarefaction showed that sequencing of the sorted subsets was incomplete.

Sequenced sample: memory CD4+ T cells from PBMCs. Subset: CD45RA-negative fraction. The clonotype originates from a man aged 18-30 years in good health. Some clones in this sample may be carry-over from other donors' samples. The rearrangement joins TRBV7-8 to TRBJ2-3; D is unresolved. In DNA, the CDR3 is TGTGCCAGCAGCCGAATGGATACGCAGTATTTT. It encodes CASSRMDTQYF.